This TCR beta chain was profiled in a study of vaccination and CD4 T cells after COVID-19. Study-level information: The convalescents were made up of six males and four females, two of whom were Hispanic. The stimulus for the cells was overlapping spike peptides derived from SARS-CoV-2, HCoV-NL63, HCoV-OC43 and HCoV-229E. General observations from the study: Spike mono-reactivity marked 304 of 307 vaccine-specific clones in convalescent patients.

CDR1 is SGDLS, CDR2 YYNGEE, per germline. This CDR3 region has 15 residues. The J segment lost 10 bases and the V segment lost 4 bases, leaving 9 bases of the junction unmatched. Treatment meaning: approximately 11-day PBMC culture with coronavirus spike peptide pools or control peptides (ViraFEST assay). ViraFEST expanded antigen-specific T cells with peptide pools, then sequenced TCRs. An Oncomine TCR Beta short-read assay was used to sequence the DNA from cultured CD4+ T cells. TCRdb reanalysed the PCR reads using MiXCR and keeps one entry per CDR3 protein. Of more than 20,000 distinct CDR3 sequences detected, about 66% appear once; the ten largest clones hold 3.5% to 4.5%. On this clonotype: Its antigen is unidentified.

The specimen sequenced was CD4+ T cells from blood, cultured in vitro. The J gene is TRBJ1-6, the V gene TRBV9; 9 nucleotides align to TRBD1. The receptor was isolated from a human donor who had recovered from COVID-19. The CDR3 sequence: CASSPRDREGSPLHF. CDR3 DNA sequence: TGTGCCAGCAGCCCCCGGGACAGGGAAGGCTCACCCCTCCACTTT. Full variable domain (outside the CDR3, taken from reference TRBV9 and TRBJ1-6): DSGVTQTPKHLITATGQRVTLRCSPRSGDLSVYWYQQSLDQGLQFLIQYYNGEERAKGNILERFSAQQFPDLHSELNLSSLELGDSALYFCASSPRDREGSPLHFGNGTRLTVT.